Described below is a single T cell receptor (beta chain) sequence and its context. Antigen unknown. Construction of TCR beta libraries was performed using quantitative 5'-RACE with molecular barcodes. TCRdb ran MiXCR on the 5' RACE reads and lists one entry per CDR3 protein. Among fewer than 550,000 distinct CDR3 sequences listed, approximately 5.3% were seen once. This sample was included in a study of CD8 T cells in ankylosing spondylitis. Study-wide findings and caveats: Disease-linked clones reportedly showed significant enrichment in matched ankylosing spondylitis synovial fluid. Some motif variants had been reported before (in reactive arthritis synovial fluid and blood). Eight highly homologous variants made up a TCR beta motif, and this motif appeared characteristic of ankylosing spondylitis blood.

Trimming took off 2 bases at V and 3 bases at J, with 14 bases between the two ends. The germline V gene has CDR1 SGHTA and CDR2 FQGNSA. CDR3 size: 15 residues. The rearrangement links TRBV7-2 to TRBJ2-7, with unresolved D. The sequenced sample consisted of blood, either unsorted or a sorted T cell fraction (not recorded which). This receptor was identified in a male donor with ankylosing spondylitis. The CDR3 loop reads CASSLRGQAIYEQYF. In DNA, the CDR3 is TGTGCCAGCAGCTTACGCGGCCAGGCGATCTACGAGCAGTACTTC.